A selection of T cell receptor beta chains follows, all from one sample in a study of cytomegalovirus exposure and HLA in healthy donors. Profiling relied on immunoSEQ multiplex PCR, and the TCRdb table lists in-frame clones only, not all of them. The sample includes about 140,000 clones, more than 70% of them seen just once. Source material: PBMCs. The receptors come from a woman aged 40 to 55 in good health and CMV-seronegative. Each CDR3 is given with its conserved first and last residue. Each record gives: D gene, clone size, J gene, V gene, CDR3 protein, CDR3 DNA. The D gene is left open where the match is weak. For some rows the clone size is stated as once, few or many, or as a class when expanded; others skip it.

- | few | TRBJ2-7 | TRBV2 | CASRGQSGYEQYF | TGTGCCAGCAGGGGACAATCAGGATACGAGCAGTACTTC
- | once | TRBJ2-7 | TRBV28 | CASLQPGVAYEQYF | TGTGCCAGTCTACAGCCGGGGGTGGCCTACGAGCAGTACTTC
TRBD1 | - | TRBJ1-2 | TRBV19 | CASRDSQKSDYGYTF | TGTGCCAGTCGGGACAGCCAGAAGAGTGACTATGGCTACACCTTC
- | - | TRBJ1-3 | TRBV11-2 | CASSPGYVGPGNTIYF | TGTGCCAGCAGCCCCGGTTACGTGGGGCCCGGAAACACCATATATTTT
- | - | TRBJ1-2 | TRBV7-6 | CASSLAPTARGGYTF | TGTGCCAGCAGCTTAGCTCCGACGGCCCGGGGTGGCTACACCTTC
- | - | TRBJ2-3 | TRBV7-2 | CASSSSAGTTDTQYF | TGTGCCAGCAGCTCAAGCGCGGGAACAACAGATACGCAGTATTTT
TRBD1 | - | TRBJ2-5 | TRBV6-5 | CASSPGTGTQETQYF | TGTGCCAGCAGTCCCGGGACAGGGACCCAAGAGACCCAGTACTTC
- | - | TRBJ2-7 | TRBV5-1 | CASSFQPGDEQYF | TGCGCCAGCAGCTTTCAGCCCGGGGACGAGCAGTACTTC
TRBD2 | - | TRBJ2-5 | TRBV15 | CATSREWYSGGEETQYF | TGTGCCACCAGCAGAGAGTGGTACAGCGGGGGGGAAGAGACCCAGTACTTC
- | - | TRBJ2-7 | TRBV18 | CASSPLSYEQYF | TGTGCCAGCTCACCCCTCTCCTACGAGCAGTACTTC
TRBD2 | - | TRBJ2-7 | TRBV19 | CASTSSGRPGYEQYF | TGTGCCAGTACATCTAGCGGGAGGCCTGGCTACGAGCAGTACTTC
- | - | TRBJ2-3 | TRBV5-1 | CASSSGQTDTQYF | TGCGCCAGCAGCTCCGGACAAACAGATACGCAGTATTTT
TRBD1 | few | TRBJ1-1 | TRBV6-1 | CASGWTGRSTEAFF | TGTGCCAGCGGATGGACAGGGCGGAGCACTGAAGCTTTCTTT
TRBD1 | - | TRBJ2-1 | TRBV23-1 | CASSAPDRVTYNEQFF | TGCGCCAGCAGTGCCCCGGACAGGGTAACCTACAATGAGCAGTTCTTC
- | - | TRBJ1-1 | TRBV4-1 | CASSQANRGEAFF | TGCGCCAGCAGCCAAGCAAACCGGGGTGAAGCTTTCTTT
TRBD2 | - | TRBJ2-3 | TRBV10-3 | CAISELGLAVVDTQYF | TGTGCCATCAGTGAGTTGGGACTAGCGGTCGTAGATACGCAGTATTTT
TRBD1 | once | TRBJ2-7 | TRBV27 | CASTSTGTEQYF | TGTGCCAGCACCTCGACAGGGACCGAGCAGTACTTC
- | - | TRBJ1-5 | TRBV28 | CASISRVSPGPQHF | TGTGCCAGCATCTCACGAGTCTCCCCGGGGCCCCAGCATTTT
- | - | TRBJ1-1 | TRBV28 | CASTLGSGKNTEAFF | TGTGCCAGCACCCTGGGCTCAGGGAAGAACACTGAAGCTTTCTTT
TRBD1 | - | TRBJ1-2 | TRBV30 | CACPGGLGAYTF | TGTGCCTGCCCAGGGGGCCTTGGTGCCTACACCTTC
TRBD1 | - | TRBJ1-2 | TRBV6-5 | CASSYAGQGLYGYTF | TGTGCCAGCAGTTACGCCGGACAGGGTCTCTATGGCTACACCTTC
TRBD1 | few | TRBJ1-1 | TRBV10-2 | CASSDGQGGVGAFF | TGCGCCAGCAGTGACGGACAGGGAGGGGTAGGAGCTTTCTTT
- | - | TRBJ2-1 | TRBV2 | CASIMSSYNEQFF | TGTGCCAGCATAATGAGCTCCTACAATGAGCAGTTCTTC
TRBD1 | - | TRBJ2-1 | TRBV7-9 | CASSFRSGGILDEQFF | TGTGCCAGCAGCTTCCGTTCAGGGGGCATATTGGATGAGCAGTTCTTC
TRBD2 | - | TRBJ2-1 | TRBV6-6 | CASSLGLAGTYNEQFF | TGTGCCAGCAGTCTCGGACTAGCGGGGACCTACAATGAGCAGTTCTTC
TRBD1 | - | TRBJ2-3 | TRBV5-4 | CASSADRVTDTQYF | TGTGCCAGCAGCGCCGACAGGGTGACAGATACGCAGTATTTT
- | - | TRBJ2-1 | TRBV5-1 | CASSFSGSSYNEQFF | TGCGCCAGCAGCTTCAGCGGTAGCTCCTACAATGAGCAGTTCTTC
- | - | TRBJ1-5 | TRBV5-4 | CASSLEPEEGPQHF | TGTGCCAGCAGCTTGGAGCCAGAGGAAGGCCCCCAGCATTTT
TRBD1 | - | TRBJ1-5 | TRBV18 | CASSPRGQGSNQPQHF | TGTGCCAGCTCACCGAGAGGACAGGGGAGCAATCAGCCCCAGCATTTT
- | - | TRBJ2-5 | TRBV27 | CASSWGSGTVYF | -
- | - | TRBJ1-3 | TRBV14 | CASSHGAAFHTIYF | TGTGCCAGCAGCCATGGGGCCGCATTCCACACCATATATTTT
TRBD2 | - | TRBJ2-1 | TRBV11-2 | CASRTGTSGRVSYNEQFF | TGTGCCAGCAGAACCGGGACTAGCGGGAGGGTCTCCTACAATGAGCAGTTCTTC
TRBD2 | once | TRBJ2-1 | TRBV19 | CATRTSEYNEQFF | TGTGCCACTCGGACTAGCGAATACAATGAGCAGTTCTTC
- | - | TRBJ1-1 | TRBV5-1 | CASSLGWGRGITEAFF | TGCGCCAGCAGCTTGGGATGGGGCAGAGGTATCACTGAAGCTTTCTTT
- | - | TRBJ2-7 | TRBV7-9 | CSSSRYPATRIYEQYF | TGTTCCAGCAGCCGGTATCCTGCCACGCGGATCTACGAGCAGTACTTC
- | - | TRBJ2-1 | TRBV21-1 | CASSPRDSAYNEQFF | TGTGCCAGCAGCCCCCGGGACTCCGCCTACAATGAGCAGTTCTTC
TRBD2 | - | TRBJ2-3 | TRBV7-9 | CASSKRGLADRTDTQYF | TGTGCCAGCAGCAAAAGGGGTCTAGCGGACCGCACAGATACGCAGTATTTT
- | once | TRBJ1-3 | TRBV7-8 | CASSPLAPGNTIYF | TGTGCCAGCAGCCCCCTGGCCCCTGGAAACACCATATATTTT
- | - | TRBJ2-3 | TRBV27 | CASSLRDNADTQYF | TGTGCCAGCAGTTTACGGGATAACGCAGATACGCAGTATTTT
- | - | TRBJ1-1 | TRBV2 | CASLPNTEAFF | TGTGCCAGCCTACCCAACACTGAAGCTTTCTTT
TRBD1 | - | TRBJ2-7 | TRBV5-6 | CASSWGTVLYEQYF | TGTGCCAGCAGCTGGGGGACAGTCCTCTACGAGCAGTACTTC
- | - | TRBJ1-1 | TRBV19 | CASSISNGRNGAFF | TGTGCCAGTAGTATATCGAATGGGAGGAATGGAGCTTTCTTT
- | - | TRBJ2-5 | TRBV9 | CASSVDRRETQYF | TGTGCCAGCAGCGTCGACAGGAGGGAGACCCAGTACTTC
- | - | TRBJ1-1 | TRBV20-1 | CSARVGLEAFF | TGCAGTGCTAGAGTGGGACTCGAAGCTTTCTTT
TRBD1 | - | TRBJ1-1 | TRBV10-3 | CAISETDRGSFEAFF | TGTGCCATCAGTGAAACGGACAGGGGGTCCTTTGAAGCTTTCTTT
TRBD1 | few | TRBJ1-1 | TRBV6-6 | CASITDRAAFF | TGTGCCAGCATCACCGACAGGGCAGCTTTCTTT
- | - | TRBJ1-2 | TRBV29-1 | CSAEGDAGYTF | TGCAGCGCCGAAGGGGATGCTGGCTACACCTTC
TRBD1 | - | TRBJ2-1 | TRBV19 | CASSINGQGYNEQFF | TGTGCCAGTAGTATTAACGGACAGGGCTACAATGAGCAGTTCTTC
TRBD1 | - | TRBJ1-5 | TRBV30 | CAWSAGQGHQPQHF | TGTGCCTGGAGCGCGGGACAGGGACATCAGCCCCAGCATTTT
- | - | TRBJ2-2 | TRBV28 | CASSRGGTGELFF | TGTGCCAGCAGTCGAGGTGGCACCGGGGAGCTGTTTTTT